This TCR beta chain was observed in a study of CD8 T cells in Susac syndrome. Study overall: The sequenced Susac syndrome patients included over 5 who had clinically active disease and eight or nine who were in remission. Study-level points and caveats: It was in TEMRA cells and active patients that Susac CD8+ clonal expansion peaked.

The germline V and J ends were trimmed by 5 bases and 3 bases, with 15 bases remaining between them. CDR1 and CDR2 (germline): SGHTA, FQGNSA. The CDR3 sequence is 15 residues long. TCR beta was sequenced from blood CD8+ and CD4+ T cells. Random hexamers were used to reverse transcribe the RNA input (about 0.5 to 1 ug). Via MiXCR, TCRdb re-called the immunoSEQ multiplex PCR reads, giving one row per CDR3 protein. Altogether over 100,000 distinct CDR3 sequences are present, about 93% being singletons, with the ten largest covering 0.28%. Concerning this clonotype: What it binds is unknown.

The receptor comes from a human donor with Susac syndrome. The sample taken for sequencing was CD8+ T cells from PBMCs. V usage is TRBV7-2 and J usage is TRBJ2-3; D unclear. The CDR3 region has the DNA TGTGCCAGCAGCCCGTTTCTTACCAGGACAGATACGCAGTATTTT. It is translated as CASSPFLTRTDTQYF.